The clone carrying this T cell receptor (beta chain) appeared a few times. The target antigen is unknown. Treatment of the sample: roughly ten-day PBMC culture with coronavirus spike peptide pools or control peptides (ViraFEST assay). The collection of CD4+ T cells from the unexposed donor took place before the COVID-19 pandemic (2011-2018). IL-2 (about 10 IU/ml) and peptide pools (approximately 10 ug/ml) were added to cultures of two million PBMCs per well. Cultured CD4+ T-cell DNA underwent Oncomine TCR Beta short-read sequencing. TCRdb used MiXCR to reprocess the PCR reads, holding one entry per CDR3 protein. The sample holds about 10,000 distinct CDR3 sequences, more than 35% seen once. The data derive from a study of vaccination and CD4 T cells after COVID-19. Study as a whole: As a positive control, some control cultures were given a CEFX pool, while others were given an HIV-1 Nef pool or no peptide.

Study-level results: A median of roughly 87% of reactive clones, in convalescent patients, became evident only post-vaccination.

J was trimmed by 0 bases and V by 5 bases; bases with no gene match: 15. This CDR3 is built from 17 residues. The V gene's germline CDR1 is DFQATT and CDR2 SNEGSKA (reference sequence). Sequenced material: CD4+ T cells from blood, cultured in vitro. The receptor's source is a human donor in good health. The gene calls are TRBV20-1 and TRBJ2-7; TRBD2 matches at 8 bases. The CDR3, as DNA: TGCAGTGCTCGGGTGGTGGGGGGGAGCGGGAGCTCCTACGAGCAGTACTTC. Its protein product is CSARVVGGSGSSYEQYF.